Sequencing of this TCR beta chain was carried out in a study of shared T cell receptors in the human thymus. Assay used: immunoSEQ multiplex PCR; TCRdb lists only in-frame clones, some missing. The data hold hundreds of thousands of clones, with roughly 86% observed a single time. This CDR3 comprises 14 residues. Losses at the gene ends were 6 bases for V and 3 bases for J; bases not matched to a gene: 5. Germline loops: CDR1 MNHEY, CDR2 SVGAGI. This clone was counted only a few times. Another study also made use of these data, one on human thymus T cells. That report notes: Resected material from corrective heart surgery provided the thymus tissue analysed. Thymic and blood repertoires appeared to show biased V and J gene usage. Thymic repertoires overlap heavily among unrelated individuals, related research has reported.

The rearrangement links TRBV6-5 to TRBJ2-7; TRBD2 matches 10 bases. This sequence was found in a boy under three years old with a congenital heart defect. The sequenced sample consisted of thymocytes. CDR3 DNA sequence: TGTGCCAGCAGACTAGCGGGGAATCACTACGAGCAGTACTTC. The encoded protein is CASRLAGNHYEQYF.